This T cell receptor (beta chain) stems from a study of early T cells in non-severe SARS-CoV-2 infection. Study-wide background: Investigators sequenced bulk RNA drawn from unsorted whole blood, and chains remained unpaired. General observations from the study: Anti-spike CD8 responses were favored in VDJdb matching, and private and CD4 specificities were missed.

V was pared by 6 bases and J by 11 bases, with 16 bases between. The CDR3 is 12 residues long. Germline CDR1 is MNHEY and CDR2 is SVGAGI. Researchers tagged individual cDNA molecules with unique molecular identifiers. TCRdb redid the calling of the 5' RACE reads with MiXCR, one entry per CDR3 protein. This sample yields 100,000 to 150,000 distinct CDR3 sequences, of which just under 15% are seen a single time; 21% belongs to the top ten. This clonotype came up a few times. Its antigen is still unknown. The clonotype was recovered from an adult who was a healthcare worker with PCR-confirmed SARS-CoV-2 infection or an uninfected control (not recorded which). The sample consisted of whole blood. The chain is built from TRBV6-5 and TRBJ1-1; D perhaps matches TRBD1 (5 bases). The CDR3 DNA reads TGTGCCAGCAGGGACACCCTTTATCGCGCTTTCTTT. This gives the protein CASRDTLYRAFF.